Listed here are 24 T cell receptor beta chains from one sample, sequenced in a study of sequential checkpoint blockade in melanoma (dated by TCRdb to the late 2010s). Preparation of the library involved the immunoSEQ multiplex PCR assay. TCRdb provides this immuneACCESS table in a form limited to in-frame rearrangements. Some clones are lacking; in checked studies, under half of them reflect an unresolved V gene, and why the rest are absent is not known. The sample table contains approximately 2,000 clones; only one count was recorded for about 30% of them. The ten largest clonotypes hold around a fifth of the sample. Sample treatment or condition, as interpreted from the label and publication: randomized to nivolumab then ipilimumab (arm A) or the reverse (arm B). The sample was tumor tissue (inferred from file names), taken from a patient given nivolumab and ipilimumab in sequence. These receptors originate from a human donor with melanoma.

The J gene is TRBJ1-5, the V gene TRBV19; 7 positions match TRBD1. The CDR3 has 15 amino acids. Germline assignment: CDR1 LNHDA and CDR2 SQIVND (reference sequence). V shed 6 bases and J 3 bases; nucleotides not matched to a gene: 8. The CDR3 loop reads CASRALTGNNQPQHF. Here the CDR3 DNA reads TGTGCCAGTAGGGCTCTGACAGGGAACAATCAGCCCCAGCATTTT.

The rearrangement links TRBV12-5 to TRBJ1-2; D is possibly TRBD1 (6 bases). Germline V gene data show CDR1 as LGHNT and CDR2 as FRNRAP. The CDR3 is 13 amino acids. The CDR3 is CASTSLGGTGYTF. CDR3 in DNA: TGTGCCAGCACCTCCTTAGGGGGGACCGGCTACACCTTC.

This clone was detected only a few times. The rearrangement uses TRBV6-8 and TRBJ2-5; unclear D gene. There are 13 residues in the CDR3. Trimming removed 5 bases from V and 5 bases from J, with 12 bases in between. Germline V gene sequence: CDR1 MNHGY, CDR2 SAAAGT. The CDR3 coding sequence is TGTGCCAGCAGTCGCCCCGTCCAGGAGACCCAGTACTTC. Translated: CASSRPVQETQYF.

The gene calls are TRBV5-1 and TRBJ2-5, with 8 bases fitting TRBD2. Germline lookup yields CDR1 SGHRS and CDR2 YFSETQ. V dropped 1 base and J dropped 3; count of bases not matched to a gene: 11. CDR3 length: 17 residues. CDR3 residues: CASSLNQGGGPKETQYF. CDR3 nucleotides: TGCGCCAGCAGCTTGAACCAAGGCGGGGGGCCCAAAGAGACCCAGTACTTC.

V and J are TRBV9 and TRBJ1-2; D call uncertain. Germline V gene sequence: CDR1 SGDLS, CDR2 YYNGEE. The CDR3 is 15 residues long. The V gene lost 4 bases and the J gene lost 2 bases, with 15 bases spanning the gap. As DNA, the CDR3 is TGTGCCAGCAGCACCCAAAATACCTTAAACTATGGCTACACCTTC. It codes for CASSTQNTLNYGYTF. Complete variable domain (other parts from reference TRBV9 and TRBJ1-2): DSGVTQTPKHLITATGQRVTLRCSPRSGDLSVYWYQQSLDQGLQFLIQYYNGEERAKGNILERFSAQQFPDLHSELNLSSLELGDSALYFCASSTQNTLNYGYTFGSGTRLTVV.

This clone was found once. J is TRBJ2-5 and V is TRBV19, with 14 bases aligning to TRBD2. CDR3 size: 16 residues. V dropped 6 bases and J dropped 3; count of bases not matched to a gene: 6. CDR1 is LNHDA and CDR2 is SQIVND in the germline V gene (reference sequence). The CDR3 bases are TGTGCCAGTAGGAGGACTAGCGGGGGGAGAGAAGAGACCCAGTACTTC. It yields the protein CASRRTSGGREETQYF.

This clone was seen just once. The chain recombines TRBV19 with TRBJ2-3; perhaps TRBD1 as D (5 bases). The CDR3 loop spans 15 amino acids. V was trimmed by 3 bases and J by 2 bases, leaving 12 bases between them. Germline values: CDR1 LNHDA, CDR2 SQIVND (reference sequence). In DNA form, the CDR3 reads TGTGCCAGTAGTATTTGGCAGGGTGCCACAGATACGCAGTATTTT. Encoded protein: CASSIWQGATDTQYF.

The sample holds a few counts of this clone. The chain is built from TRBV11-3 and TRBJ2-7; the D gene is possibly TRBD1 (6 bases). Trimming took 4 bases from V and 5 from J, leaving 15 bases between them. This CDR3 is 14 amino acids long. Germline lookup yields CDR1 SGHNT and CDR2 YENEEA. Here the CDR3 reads CASSSQGSIDEQYF. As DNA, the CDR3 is TGTGCCAGCAGCTCACAGGGAAGTATCGACGAGCAGTACTTC. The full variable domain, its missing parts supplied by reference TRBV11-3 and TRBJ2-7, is EAGVVQSPRYKIIEKKQPVAFWCNPISGHNTLYWYLQNLGQGPELLIRYENEEAVDDSQLPKDRFSAERLKGVDSTLKIQPAELGDSAVYLCASSSQGSIDEQYFGPGTRLTVT.

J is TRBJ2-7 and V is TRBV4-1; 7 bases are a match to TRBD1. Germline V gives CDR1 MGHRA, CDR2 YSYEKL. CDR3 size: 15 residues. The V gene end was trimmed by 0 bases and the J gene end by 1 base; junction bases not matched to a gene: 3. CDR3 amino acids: CASSQEPGQSYEQYF. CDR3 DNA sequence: TGCGCCAGCAGCCAAGAACCGGGACAGTCCTACGAGCAGTACTTC.

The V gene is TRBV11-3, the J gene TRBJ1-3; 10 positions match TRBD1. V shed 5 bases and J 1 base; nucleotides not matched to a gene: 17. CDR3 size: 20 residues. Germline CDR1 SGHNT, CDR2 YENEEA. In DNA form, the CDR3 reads TGTGCCAGCAGCCCGTTCTATGGACAGGGGGTCTGGCTTTCTGGAAACACCATATATTTT. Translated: CASSPFYGQGVWLSGNTIYF.

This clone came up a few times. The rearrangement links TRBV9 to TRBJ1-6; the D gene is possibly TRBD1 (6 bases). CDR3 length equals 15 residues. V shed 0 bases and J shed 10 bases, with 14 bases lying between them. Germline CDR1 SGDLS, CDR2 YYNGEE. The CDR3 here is CASSVGRGAKSPLHF. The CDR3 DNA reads TGTGCCAGCAGCGTAGGGAGGGGGGCGAAGTCACCCCTCCACTTT.

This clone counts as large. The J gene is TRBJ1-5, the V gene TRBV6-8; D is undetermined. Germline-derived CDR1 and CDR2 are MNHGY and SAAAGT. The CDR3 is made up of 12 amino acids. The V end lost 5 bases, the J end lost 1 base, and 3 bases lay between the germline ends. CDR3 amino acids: CASSGSNQPQHF. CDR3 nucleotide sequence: TGTGCCAGCAGTGGGAGCAATCAGCCCCAGCATTTT.

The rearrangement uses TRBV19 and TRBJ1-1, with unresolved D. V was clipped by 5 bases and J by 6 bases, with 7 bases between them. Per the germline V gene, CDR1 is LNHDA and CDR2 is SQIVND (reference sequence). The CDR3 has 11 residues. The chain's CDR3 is CASSWVAEAFF. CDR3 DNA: TGTGCCAGTAGTTGGGTGGCTGAAGCTTTCTTT.

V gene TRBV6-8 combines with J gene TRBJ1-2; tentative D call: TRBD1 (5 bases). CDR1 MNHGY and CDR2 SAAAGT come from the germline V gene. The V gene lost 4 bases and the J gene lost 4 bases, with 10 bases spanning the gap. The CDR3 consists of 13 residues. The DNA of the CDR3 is TGTGCCAGCAGTTGGGACGTCGGCTATGGCTACACCTTC. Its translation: CASSWDVGYGYTF.

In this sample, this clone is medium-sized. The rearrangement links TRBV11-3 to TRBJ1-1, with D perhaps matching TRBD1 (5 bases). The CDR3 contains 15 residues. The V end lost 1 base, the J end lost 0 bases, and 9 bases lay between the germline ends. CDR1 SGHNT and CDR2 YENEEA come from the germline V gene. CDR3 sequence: CASSLVGGMNTEAFF. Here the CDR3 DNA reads TGTGCCAGCAGCTTAGTTGGGGGGATGAACACTGAAGCTTTCTTT.

CDR3 bases: TGTGCCAGCAGTTACCCCTCCAGACAGGTTAATTCACCCCTCCACTTT. Amino acids: CASSYPSRQVNSPLHF. The V call is TRBV6-8, the J call TRBJ1-6; tentative D call: TRBD1 (6 bases). V lost 2 bases and J 6 bases, leaving 14 bases between the germline ends. CDR1 and CDR2 from the germline V gene are MNHGY and SAAAGT. The CDR3 is made up of 16 amino acids.

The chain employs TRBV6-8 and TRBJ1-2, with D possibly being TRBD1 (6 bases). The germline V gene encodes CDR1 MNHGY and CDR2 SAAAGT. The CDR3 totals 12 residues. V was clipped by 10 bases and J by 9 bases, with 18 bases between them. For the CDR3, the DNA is TGTGCCACTTCTCAGGGGCAGTTGAGCTACACCTTC. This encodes CATSQGQLSYTF.

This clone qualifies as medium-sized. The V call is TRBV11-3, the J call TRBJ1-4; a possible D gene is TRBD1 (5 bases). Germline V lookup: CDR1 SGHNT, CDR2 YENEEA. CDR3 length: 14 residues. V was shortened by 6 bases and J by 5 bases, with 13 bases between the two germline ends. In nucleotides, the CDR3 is TGTGCCAGCAGTGCTTGGGACGGGAATGAAAAACTGTTTTTT. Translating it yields CASSAWDGNEKLFF.

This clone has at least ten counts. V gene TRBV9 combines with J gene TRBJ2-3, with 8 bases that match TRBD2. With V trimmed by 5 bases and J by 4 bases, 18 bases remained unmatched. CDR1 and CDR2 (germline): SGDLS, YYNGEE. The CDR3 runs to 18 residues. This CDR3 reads CASSPTPGTSISADTQYF. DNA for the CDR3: TGTGCCAGCAGTCCTACGCCCGGGACTAGTATTAGCGCAGATACGCAGTATTTT.

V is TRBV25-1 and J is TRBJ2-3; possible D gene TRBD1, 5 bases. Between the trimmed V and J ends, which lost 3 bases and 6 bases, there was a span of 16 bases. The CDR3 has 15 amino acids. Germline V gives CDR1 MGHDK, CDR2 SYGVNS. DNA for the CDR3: TGTGCCAGCAGTGAGGCCCAGGGAAGGCAGGATACGCAGTATTTT. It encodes CASSEAQGRQDTQYF.

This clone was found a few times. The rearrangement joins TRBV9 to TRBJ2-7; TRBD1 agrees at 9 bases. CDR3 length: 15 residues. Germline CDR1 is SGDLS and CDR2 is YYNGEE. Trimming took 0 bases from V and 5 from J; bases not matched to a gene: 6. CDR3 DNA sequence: TGTGCCAGCAGCGTAGCCGGGACAGGGATTGACGAGCAGTACTTC. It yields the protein CASSVAGTGIDEQYF.

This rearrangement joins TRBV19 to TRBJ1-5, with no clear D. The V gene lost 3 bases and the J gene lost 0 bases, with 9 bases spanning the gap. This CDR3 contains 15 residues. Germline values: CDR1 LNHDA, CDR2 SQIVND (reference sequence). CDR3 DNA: TGTGCCAGTAGTATTTTTCGGTCTAGCAATCAGCCCCAGCATTTT. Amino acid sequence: CASSIFRSSNQPQHF.

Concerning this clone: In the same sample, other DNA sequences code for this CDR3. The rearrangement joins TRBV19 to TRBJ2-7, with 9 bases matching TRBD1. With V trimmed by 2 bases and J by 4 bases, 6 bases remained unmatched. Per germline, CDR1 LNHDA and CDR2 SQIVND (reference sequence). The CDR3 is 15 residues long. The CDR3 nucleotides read TGTGCCAGTAGTATAAGCGGGACAGGGACTTACGAGCAGTACTTC. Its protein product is CASSISGTGTYEQYF.

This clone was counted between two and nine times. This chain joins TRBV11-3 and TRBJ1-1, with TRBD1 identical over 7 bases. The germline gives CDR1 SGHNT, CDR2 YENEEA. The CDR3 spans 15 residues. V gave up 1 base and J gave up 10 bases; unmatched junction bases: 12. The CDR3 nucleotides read TGTGCCAGCAGCTTAGGAACAGGGGTTTTGGGGGGAGCTTTCTTT. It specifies CASSLGTGVLGGAFF.